The 27 T cell receptor beta chains below come from one sample, sequenced in a study of blood T cell repertoires in COVID-19. Sequencing was performed with immunoSEQ multiplex PCR; in TCRdb, only in-frame clones are kept and a portion is missing. The repertoire holds 70,000 or so clones, with 85% to 90% as singletons. Sequencing was done on a sample of peripheral blood. These receptors originate from a man between 65 and 85 years old with active COVID-19.

The V and J genes are TRBV29-1 and TRBJ1-4; possibly TRBD1 for D (6 bases). CDR3 length equals 14 residues. Germline-derived CDR1 and CDR2 are SQVTM and ANQGSEA. V lost 7 bases and J lost 8, with 20 bases in between. Written as DNA, the CDR3 is TGCAGCGCCGGTGTGGGGGCCCAAGGGGAAAAACTGTTTTTT. Its protein product is CSAGVGAQGEKLFF.

V gene TRBV24-1 combines with J gene TRBJ2-6, with D perhaps TRBD1 (6 bases). V gave up 4 bases and J gave up 2 bases, with 11 bases separating them. Per germline, CDR1 KGHDR and CDR2 SFDVKD. The CDR3 contains 16 residues. CDR3 coding DNA: TGTGCCACCAGTGAAGCAGCAGGGGCTGGGGCCAACGTCCTGACTTTC. Translating gives CATSEAAGAGANVLTF.

V usage is TRBV6-2 or TRBV6-3 and J usage is TRBJ1-3; tentative D call: TRBD1 (6 bases). The CDR3 spans 17 residues. The ends were cut back, 6 bases at V and 0 bases at J, with 18 bases in the middle. Looked up from germline, CDR1 is MNHEY and CDR2 is SVGEGT. CDR3 sequence reads: CASSRGGGDDSGNTIYF. The CDR3 region has the DNA TGTGCCAGCAGCCGTGGGGGGGGCGACGACTCTGGAAACACCATATATTTT.

The table lists this clone with a count of one. The rearrangement uses TRBV4-2 and TRBJ1-1, with a possible D match to TRBD1 (5 bases). Germline loops: CDR1 LGHNA, CDR2 YNFKEQ. The CDR3 contains 15 residues. Trimming took off 0 bases at V and 6 bases at J, with 14 bases between the two ends. The CDR3 protein is CASSQDGEVGAEAFF. As DNA, the CDR3 is TGTGCCAGCAGCCAAGACGGGGAGGTGGGGGCTGAAGCTTTCTTT.

The chain couples TRBV5-4 to TRBJ1-2; 9 bases fit TRBD1. The germline V gene encodes CDR1 SGHNT and CDR2 YYREEE (reference sequence). V shed 0 bases and J 8 bases; nucleotides not matched to a gene: 8. The CDR3 totals 15 residues. The CDR3 bases are TGTGCCAGCAGCTTGGCCCTACAGGGGGCGGGCGGCTACACCTTC. It specifies CASSLALQGAGGYTF. Filled out from reference TRBV5-4 and TRBJ1-2, the complete variable domain reads ETGVTQSPTHLIKTRGQQVTLRCSSQSGHNTVSWYQQALGQGPQFIFQYYREEENGRGNFPPRFSGLQFPNYSSELNVNALELDDSALYLCASSLALQGAGGYTFGSGTRLTVV.

The CDR3 reads CASSLGPAPHAINEQFF. Here the CDR3 DNA reads TGTGCCAGCAGCTTAGGGCCAGCGCCACACGCGATCAATGAGCAGTTCTTC. The rearrangement joins TRBV7-2 to TRBJ2-1; D is ambiguous. CDR3 length: 17 residues. Germline V CDR1 and CDR2: SGHTA, FQGNSA. V shed 1 base and J shed 6 bases, with 19 bases lying between them.

CDR3 amino acids: CASSLVRGGTKDEQFF. DNA of the CDR3: TGTGCCAGCAGCTTAGTGCGGGGGGGGACCAAGGATGAGCAGTTCTTC. V gene TRBV7-2 combines with J gene TRBJ2-1; 9 positions match TRBD2. The ends lost 1 base at V and 8 bases at J; junction bases unmatched: 9. The CDR3 length is 16 residues. Germline CDR1 is SGHTA and CDR2 is FQGNSA.

The gene calls are TRBV9 and TRBJ1-4; possibly TRBD1 for D (5 bases). The CDR3 loop spans 13 amino acids. Looked up from germline, CDR1 is SGDLS and CDR2 is YYNGEE. V gave up 4 bases and J gave up 6 bases, with 10 bases separating them. The CDR3 bases are TGTGCCAGCAGCCTCCAGACAGATGAAAAACTGTTTTTT. Residues: CASSLQTDEKLFF.

This chain connects TRBV3-1 (or the pseudogene TRBV3-2) to TRBJ2-7, with D maybe TRBD1 (5 bases). In germline, CDR1 is LGHDT, CDR2 YNNKEL (reference sequence). CDR3 size: 15 residues. V was cut by 1 base and J by 0 bases, with 10 bases left in between. For the CDR3, the DNA is TGTGCCAGCAGCCAAGGCCCCCAGGGCTCCTACGAGCAGTACTTC. Its translation is CASSQGPQGSYEQYF.

The chain has TRBV5-8 and TRBJ2-3; 13 bases line up with TRBD2. The CDR3 covers 16 residues. J gave up 6 bases and V 4 bases, and 8 bases lay outside the gene matches. Germline V gene sequence: CDR1 SGHTS, CDR2 YDEGEE. The DNA for the CDR3 is TGTGCCAGCAGCCCTTGGACTAGCGGGAGCCTCGATACGCAGTATTTT. Protein: CASSPWTSGSLDTQYF.

The chain couples TRBV7-2 to TRBJ2-1; D is perhaps TRBD2 (7 bases). V lost 0 bases to trimming and J lost 9 bases, with 21 bases between them. Per germline, CDR1 SGHTA and CDR2 FQGNSA. The CDR3 totals 17 residues. The CDR3 nucleotides read TGTGCCAGCAGCTTAGCGATAGGGCTAGAAGGGGGGGGTGAGCAGTTCTTC. Translated, it gives CASSLAIGLEGGGEQFF. The full variable domain, rest sourced from reference TRBV7-2 and TRBJ2-1, is GAGVSQSPSNKVTEKGKDVELRCDPISGHTALYWYRQSLGQGLEFLIYFQGNSAPDKSGLPSDRFSAERTGGSVSTLTIQRTQQEDSAVYLCASSLAIGLEGGGEQFFGPGTRLTVL.

The chain recombines TRBV24-1 with TRBJ2-3; 7 bases line up with TRBD1. This CDR3 contains 13 residues. CDR1 is KGHDR and CDR2 is SFDVKD in the germline V gene. The trim removed 8 bases at V and 8 bases at J, leaving 9 bases unmatched. The CDR3 sequence: CATKDRVIGTQYF. The CDR3 nucleotides read TGTGCCACCAAAGACAGGGTGATCGGTACGCAGTATTTT.

A few counts support this clone. CDR3 loop: CASTRGSGAGYF. The DNA for the CDR3 is TGTGCCAGCACCCGGGGTAGCGGGGCCGGGTACTTC. This chain connects TRBV7-2 to TRBJ2-4; TRBD2 agrees at 8 bases. The CDR3 is made up of 12 amino acids. The germline CDR1 and CDR2 sequences are SGHTA and FQGNSA. The trim removed 7 bases at V and 15 bases at J, leaving 11 bases unmatched.

The chain recombines TRBV5-1 with TRBJ2-3; 13 bases fit TRBD2. The junction had 13 bases not matched to a gene; V was cut back by 6 bases and J by 0 bases. The CDR3 is 19 amino acids. Germline V lookup: CDR1 SGHRS, CDR2 YFSETQ. The CDR3 is CASKPTRLAGGPSTDTQYF. CDR3 nucleotides: TGCGCCAGCAAGCCCACGAGACTAGCGGGAGGCCCAAGCACAGATACGCAGTATTTT.

The V call is TRBV15, the J call TRBJ2-5; 12 nucleotides match TRBD1. This CDR3 has 16 residues. Trimming at V came to 5 bases and at J to 3 bases, leaving 7 bases not matched to a gene. CDR1 is LNHNV, CDR2 YYDKDF, per germline (reference sequence). The CDR3 DNA sequence: TGTGCCACCAGCCCAGGGGACAGGGGGCGAAAAGAGACCCAGTACTTC. Amino acids: CATSPGDRGRKETQYF.

This clone is medium-sized by share. The chain employs TRBV7-2 and TRBJ2-7; possible D gene TRBD1, 6 bases. CDR1 SGHTA and CDR2 FQGNSA come from the germline V gene. The V end lost 5 bases, the J end lost 2 bases, and 16 bases lay between the germline ends. The CDR3 extends over 15 amino acids. The DNA of the CDR3 is TGTGCCAGCAGCGCCAGCCCGGGACATACCTACGAGCAGTACTTC. This sequence encodes CASSASPGHTYEQYF.

The chain has TRBV11-2 and TRBJ2-7, with 9 bases aligning to TRBD2. Germline V gene sequence: CDR1 SGHAT, CDR2 FQNNGV. Losses at the gene ends were 0 bases for V and 1 base for J; bases not matched to a gene: 7. The CDR3 runs 17 residues. In DNA form, the CDR3 reads TGTGCCAGCAGCTTAGATCCGGGACTAGCTTGGTCCTACGAGCAGTACTTC. Translation gives CASSLDPGLAWSYEQYF.

The rearrangement uses TRBV19 and TRBJ2-2, with D perhaps TRBD2 (7 bases). The CDR3 covers 16 residues. Germline V lookup: CDR1 LNHDA, CDR2 SQIVND (reference sequence). V shed 7 bases and J shed 3 bases, with 18 bases lying between them. The chain's CDR3 is CASTNWGGVDTGELFF. The DNA of the CDR3 is TGTGCCAGTACCAACTGGGGGGGCGTCGACACCGGGGAGCTGTTTTTT.

J is TRBJ2-3 and V is TRBV6-5, with D perhaps matching TRBD1 (6 bases). The CDR3 length is 13 residues. V was trimmed by 4 bases and J by 9 bases, leaving 14 bases between them. CDR1 and CDR2 (germline): MNHEY, SVGAGI. The CDR3 DNA follows: TGTGCCAGCAGTTCAACCCGGGACAAGACGCAGTATTTT. This sequence encodes CASSSTRDKTQYF.

The chain links TRBV4-1 to TRBJ1-1, with D possibly matching TRBD1 (5 bases). Deletions cut 1 base from V and 5 bases from J, with 11 bases between. Germline lookup yields CDR1 MGHRA and CDR2 YSYEKL. The CDR3 has 14 residues. The CDR3 protein is CASSQVGGETEAFF. Here the CDR3 DNA reads TGCGCCAGCAGCCAAGTCGGGGGGGAGACTGAAGCTTTCTTT.

V is TRBV6-5 and J is TRBJ1-2; 11 positions agree with TRBD1. CDR1 and CDR2 from the germline V gene are MNHEY and SVGAGI. This CDR3 region has 14 residues. Trimming cost V 6 bases and J 4 bases; bases outside gene matches: 4. The CDR3 DNA follows: TGTGCCAGCAGGGGGACAGGGGGGGGCTATGGCTACACCTTC. Translated, it gives CASRGTGGGYGYTF.

The chain links TRBV25-1 to TRBJ2-5, with a possible D match to TRBD2 (6 bases). The CDR3 runs 15 residues. The germline V gene has CDR1 MGHDK and CDR2 SYGVNS. V gave up 3 bases and J gave up 5 bases, with 16 bases separating them. The CDR3 here is CASSEPAARGETQYF. The CDR3 nucleotides read TGTGCCAGCAGTGAGCCAGCGGCCCGGGGGGAGACCCAGTACTTC.

The J gene is TRBJ2-5, the V gene TRBV5-1; 9 bases match TRBD2. The CDR3 runs 15 residues. Per germline, CDR1 SGHRS and CDR2 YFSETQ. Germline trimming cut 3 bases from V and 2 bases from J; bases unmatched to any gene: 5. DNA of the CDR3: TGCGCCAGCAGCTCCTTAGGACTAGCGCAAGAGACCCAGTACTTC. This sequence encodes CASSSLGLAQETQYF.

The chain uses TRBV5-3 and TRBJ2-3; 11 positions agree with TRBD1. TRBV5-3 has ORF status, its function being uncertain. This CDR3 comprises 16 residues. Trimming removed 4 bases from V and 0 bases from J; junction bases left unmatched: 4. The CDR3 loop is CARSPWTGGSTDTQYF. CDR3 sequence (DNA): TGTGCCAGAAGCCCATGGACAGGGGGCAGCACAGATACGCAGTATTTT.

The chain is built from TRBV24-1 and TRBJ2-7, with a weak D call TRBD1 (6 bases). Germline V CDR1 and CDR2: KGHDR, SFDVKD. V was shortened by 0 bases and J by 6 bases, with 11 bases between the two germline ends. CDR3 size: 14 residues. CDR3 in amino acids: CATSDLGLGGEQYF. The CDR3 nucleotides are TGTGCCACCAGTGATTTGGGGCTAGGGGGCGAGCAGTACTTC.

The rearrangement links TRBV15 to TRBJ2-3; a weak D match, TRBD1 (6 bases). The V gene lost 0 bases and the J gene lost 6 bases, with 19 bases spanning the gap. The CDR3 runs to 17 residues. Germline CDR1 and CDR2: LNHNV and YYDKDF (reference sequence). DNA of the CDR3: TGTGCCACCAGCAGAGATCCCGCAGGGGCCCTCTTGGATACGCAGTATTTT. Protein sequence: CATSRDPAGALLDTQYF.

The V gene is TRBV19, the J gene TRBJ2-1, with 9 bases that match TRBD2. The CDR3 is made up of 15 amino acids. CDR1 is LNHDA, CDR2 SQIVND, per germline (reference sequence). V was clipped by 6 bases and J by 6 bases; unmatched bases: 9. The DNA of the CDR3 is TGTGCCAGTAGACCGGGACTAGCCGGTGGCAATGAGCAGTTCTTC. Translation: CASRPGLAGGNEQFF.